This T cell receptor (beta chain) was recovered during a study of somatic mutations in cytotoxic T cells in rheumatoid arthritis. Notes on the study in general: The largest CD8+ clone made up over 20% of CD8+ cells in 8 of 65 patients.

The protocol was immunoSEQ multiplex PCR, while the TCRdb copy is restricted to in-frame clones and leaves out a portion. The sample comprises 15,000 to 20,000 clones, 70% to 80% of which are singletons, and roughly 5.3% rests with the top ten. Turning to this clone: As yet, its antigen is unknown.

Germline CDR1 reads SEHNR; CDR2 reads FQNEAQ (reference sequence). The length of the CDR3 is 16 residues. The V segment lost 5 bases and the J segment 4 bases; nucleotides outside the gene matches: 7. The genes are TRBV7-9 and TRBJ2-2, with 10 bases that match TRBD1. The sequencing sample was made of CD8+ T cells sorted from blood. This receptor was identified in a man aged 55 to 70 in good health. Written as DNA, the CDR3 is TGTGCCAGCAGCCCAGGGACAGGGGTGTTCACCGGGGAGCTGTTTTTT. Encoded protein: CASSPGTGVFTGELFF.